This entry describes one TCR beta chain. MiXCR was run by TCRdb on the 5' RACE reads, yielding one entry per CDR3 protein. The sample includes 350,000 to 500,000 distinct CDR3 sequences, around 20% of them seen just once. This entry is derived from a study of T-cell memory formation after mild COVID-19. CDR3 length: 14 amino acids. The V gene's germline CDR1 is SGHAT and CDR2 FQNNGV. V was shortened by 6 bases and J by 4 bases, with 16 bases between the two germline ends. The receptor was derived from an adult woman who had mild COVID-19 (a few samples of this study predate the infection). Cell type and time point are not known. What was sequenced was PBMCs or a T cell subset sorted from them (not recorded which). J is TRBJ2-7 and V is TRBV11-2, with D possibly called TRBD1 or TRBD2 (6 bases each). In DNA, the CDR3 is TGTGCCAGCAGGTTGGGGGGCATTAGTTACGAGCAGTACTTC. This gives the protein CASRLGGISYEQYF.